This entry lists 9 T cell receptor beta chains sequenced from one sample in a study of blood T cell repertoires in COVID-19. Generated by immunoSEQ multiplex PCR, the TCRdb table keeps only in-frame clones and is missing some. The sample contains fewer than 500,000 clones, 70% to 90% of which appear only once. What was sequenced was peripheral blood. All receptors come from a woman aged 25-40 years with active or convalescent COVID-19.

The CDR3 bases are TGTGCCTGGAGTGTACTCGGGGGGGGTCAGCCCCAGCATTTT. This sequence encodes CAWSVLGGGQPQHF. This sequence joins TRBV30 and TRBJ1-5, with D perhaps matching TRBD1 (5 bases). Germline CDR1 GTSNPN, CDR2 SVGIG (reference sequence). The CDR3 length is 14 residues. The germline V and J ends were trimmed by 0 bases and 6 bases, with 12 bases remaining between them.

This clone counts as medium-sized (0.01 to 0.1%). The chain links TRBV10-3 to TRBJ1-5; 10 nucleotides match TRBD1. V dropped 0 bases and J dropped 2; count of bases not matched to a gene: 1. CDR3 length: 16 residues. Germline V gene sequence: CDR1 ENHRY, CDR2 SYGVKD. Here the CDR3 reads CAISESGTGGNQPQHF. CDR3 DNA: TGTGCCATCAGTGAGTCTGGGACAGGGGGCAATCAGCCCCAGCATTTT.

The chain has TRBV3-1 (or the pseudogene TRBV3-2) and TRBJ2-2; 8 bases map to TRBD1. The CDR3 has 18 residues. With V trimmed by 1 base and J by 4 bases, 11 bases remained unmatched. CDR1 and CDR2 (germline): LGHDT, YNNKEL (reference sequence). This CDR3 is CASSQGGQVAWGTGELFF. As DNA, the CDR3 is TGTGCCAGCAGCCAAGGGGGACAGGTGGCCTGGGGCACCGGGGAGCTGTTTTTT.

This chain uses TRBV18 with TRBJ2-7; 8 nucleotides agree with TRBD2. V gave up 4 bases and J gave up 4 bases; unmatched junction bases: 6. Germline assignment: CDR1 KGHSH and CDR2 LQKENI. The CDR3 extends over 14 amino acids. CDR3 region: CASSRASGLYEQYF. The CDR3 region has the DNA TGTGCCAGCTCACGGGCTAGCGGGTTATACGAGCAGTACTTC. Combining the CDR3 with reference TRBV18 and TRBJ2-7 gives the whole variable domain NAGVMQNPRHLVRRRGQEARLRCSPMKGHSHVYWYRQLPEEGLKFMVYLQKENIIDESGMPKERFSAEFPKEGPSILRIQQVVRGDSAAYFCASSRASGLYEQYFGPGTRLTVT.

The gene calls are TRBV18 and TRBJ1-1; 7 nucleotides line up with TRBD1. Trimming took 4 bases from V and 6 from J; bases not matched to a gene: 5. Germline values: CDR1 KGHSH, CDR2 LQKENI. The CDR3 extends over 13 amino acids. CDR3 bases: TGTGCCAGCTCACTAAACAGGGGCGCTGAAGCTTTCTTT. It specifies CASSLNRGAEAFF.

The V call is TRBV27, the J call TRBJ1-2; D is uncertain. Looked up from germline, CDR1 is MNHEY and CDR2 is SMNVEV (reference sequence). The CDR3 is made up of 13 amino acids. V lost 5 bases and J lost 2, with 9 bases in between. The CDR3 coding sequence is TGTGCCAGCAGTCGACCCGGGAACTATGGCTACACCTTC. This translates into CASSRPGNYGYTF.

In this sample, this clone turned up once. This chain connects TRBV13 to TRBJ1-2; tentatively, D is TRBD1 (5 bases). The V end lost 5 bases, the J end lost 6 bases, and 19 bases lay between the germline ends. Germline assignment: CDR1 PRHDT and CDR2 FYEKMQ (reference sequence). The CDR3 runs 15 residues. CDR3 sequence: CASSTGRGVNDGYTF. The CDR3 DNA reads TGTGCCAGCAGCACCGGGCGGGGGGTAAACGATGGCTACACCTTC.

This clone was seen just once. At the DNA level, this CDR3 is encoded by other sequences in the same sample as well. The chain is built from TRBV30 and TRBJ2-7; D gene unclear. V lost 0 bases and J 3 bases, leaving 6 bases between the germline ends. Per the germline V gene, CDR1 is GTSNPN and CDR2 is SVGIG (reference sequence). This CDR3 has 12 amino acids. CDR3 in amino acids: CAWSVSGYEQYF. Here the CDR3 DNA reads TGTGCCTGGAGTGTATCAGGCTACGAGCAGTACTTC.

This clone was counted once. J is TRBJ2-7 and V is TRBV15; 8 bases line up with TRBD2. Germline V gene lookup returns CDR1 LNHNV and CDR2 YYDKDF (reference sequence). The CDR3 is made up of 15 amino acids. J was trimmed by 4 bases and V by 0 bases; bases with no gene match: 5. The CDR3 bases are TGTGCCACCAGCAGAGATCGGGAGGGACGGTACGAGCAGTACTTC. Translated, it gives CATSRDREGRYEQYF. Full variable domain (rest looked up from reference TRBV15 and TRBJ2-7): DAMVIQNPRYQVTQFGKPVTLSCSQTLNHNVMYWYQQKSSQAPKLLFHYYDKDFNNEADTPDNFQSRRPNTSFCFLDIRSPGLGDTAMYLCATSRDREGRYEQYFGPGTRLTVT.